This record looks at one T cell receptor beta chain sequence and its context. Its antigen is currently unknown. The data belong to a study of long-term antiretroviral therapy in people with HIV. Study observations and caveats: Records did not include ART adherence, viral resistance or therapy changes.

This CDR3 contains 15 residues. The V gene's germline CDR1 is SGHKS and CDR2 YYEKEE (reference sequence). V lost 1 base and J 4 bases, leaving 13 bases between the germline ends. It was version v3.0 of the immunoSEQ assay that was run at survey level. Sequencing was performed with immunoSEQ multiplex PCR; in TCRdb, only in-frame clones are kept and a portion is missing. Found here are 20,000 to 30,000 clones, 70% to 90% of them singletons; the top ten hold less than 9.5%. This clonotype was obtained from a middle-aged man with HIV. The rearrangement joins TRBV5-5 to TRBJ2-3; D is possibly TRBD1 (6 bases). Here the sequenced sample was unsorted PBMCs, taken 4.7 to 5 years after starting antiretroviral therapy. This chain's CDR3 is CASSLFRGRADTQYF. CDR3 in DNA: TGTGCCAGCAGCTTGTTCAGGGGACGAGCAGATACGCAGTATTTT.